The 19 T cell receptor beta chains listed next were all sequenced from one sample in a study of response to subunit inactivated influenza vaccine. TCRdb processed the RT-PCR reads anew with MiXCR; each CDR3 protein has one entry. The data show roughly 760,000 distinct CDR3 sequences, with 21% seen just once and around 9.6% held by the top ten. The sample consisted of PBMCs from blood, taken roughly 5 days after vaccination. The receptor set was obtained from a man aged 45-65 years who received an inactivated influenza vaccine.

This clonotype has a handful of counts. The chain joins TRBV10-2 to TRBJ2-2; possible D gene TRBD2, 6 bases. There are 14 residues in the CDR3. CDR1 WSHSY and CDR2 SAAADI come from the germline V gene. V lost 3 bases to trimming and J lost 6 bases, with 11 bases between them. CDR3 protein: CASSEAGYSGELFF. CDR3 DNA: TGCGCCAGCAGTGAAGCGGGTTACTCCGGGGAGCTGTTTTTT.

V is TRBV7-9 and J is TRBJ2-5, with 8 positions matching TRBD1. The CDR3 consists of 14 residues. CDR1 is SEHNR and CDR2 is FQNEAQ in the germline V gene (reference sequence). The trim removed 5 bases at V and 4 bases at J, leaving 6 bases unmatched. The CDR3 loop is CASSQPGGGETQYF. The CDR3 nucleotides read TGTGCCAGCAGCCAACCAGGGGGCGGAGAGACCCAGTACTTC.

The chain carries TRBV7-9 and TRBJ2-3, with 10 bases identical to TRBD2. The V gene end was trimmed by 5 bases and the J gene end by 5 bases; junction bases not matched to a gene: 10. Germline V lookup: CDR1 SEHNR, CDR2 FQNEAQ (reference sequence). The CDR3 sequence is 16 residues long. This CDR3 reads CASSTPAGGNQDTQYF. The CDR3 DNA sequence: TGTGCCAGCAGCACGCCAGCGGGAGGGAATCAAGATACGCAGTATTTT.

The chain joins TRBV20-1 to TRBJ2-7, with 8 bases matching TRBD2. The CDR3 covers 14 residues. Germline trimming cut 2 bases from V and 4 bases from J; bases unmatched to any gene: 7. CDR1 and CDR2 from the germline V gene are DFQATT and SNEGSKA (reference sequence). The CDR3 DNA reads TGCAGTGCTAGACCACCGAGCGGGGGTTACGAGCAGTACTTC. Amino acids: CSARPPSGGYEQYF.

The J gene is TRBJ2-2, the V gene TRBV20-1; a weak D match, TRBD2 (6 bases). The CDR3 is 16 residues long. Between the trimmed V and J ends, which lost 3 bases and 6 bases, there was a span of 20 bases. Germline CDR1 and CDR2: DFQATT and SNEGSKA (reference sequence). The CDR3 loop is CSARGQGLFLAGELFF. In nucleotides, the CDR3 is TGCAGTGCTAGGGGCCAGGGACTTTTTTTGGCCGGGGAGCTGTTTTTT.

The chain employs TRBV12-3 or TRBV12-4 and TRBJ2-1, with 9 bases lining up with TRBD2. The CDR3 is 15 residues long. Trimming removed 5 bases from V and 7 bases from J; junction bases left unmatched: 9. The CDR3 coding sequence is TGTGCCAGCAGTGCGCGGGGGGGCGTGGAGAATGAGCAGTTCTTC. It codes for CASSARGGVENEQFF.

The rearrangement uses TRBV24-1 and TRBJ2-1; the match to TRBD1 covers 10 bases. With V trimmed by 4 bases and J by 3 bases, 5 bases remained unmatched. This CDR3 spans 16 amino acids. CDR1 is KGHDR, CDR2 SFDVKD, per germline. CDR3 coding DNA: TGTGCCACCAGTGAGTCCGGGACAGGGGTCTACAATGAGCAGTTCTTC. It yields the protein CATSESGTGVYNEQFF.

The rearrangement links TRBV7-9 to TRBJ2-7; weak D call: TRBD2 (6 bases). Germline V gene data show CDR1 as SEHNR and CDR2 as FQNEAQ (reference sequence). The V end was cut by 1 base, the J end by 2 bases, with 15 bases between. The CDR3 extends over 16 amino acids. DNA for the CDR3: TGTGCCAGCAGCTTAGACGGTGGGCGGGACCCCTACGAGCAGTACTTC. It codes for CASSLDGGRDPYEQYF. The full variable domain, its missing parts supplied by reference TRBV7-9 and TRBJ2-7, is DTGVSQNPRHKITKRGQNVTFRCDPISEHNRLYWYRQTLGQGPEFLTYFQNEAQLEKSRLLSDRFSAERPKGSFSTLEIQRTEQGDSAMYLCASSLDGGRDPYEQYFGPGTRLTVT.

The chain carries TRBV7-2 and TRBJ2-7; possible D gene TRBD1, 6 bases. V was clipped by 1 base and J by 4 bases, with 14 bases between them. Germline assignment: CDR1 SGHTA and CDR2 FQGNSA. The CDR3 is 15 amino acids. CDR3: CASSLDRDPSYEQYF. CDR3 coding DNA: TGTGCCAGCAGCTTAGACAGGGACCCCTCTTACGAGCAGTACTTC. The full variable domain, completed using reference TRBV7-2 and TRBJ2-7, is GAGVSQSPSNKVTEKGKDVELRCDPISGHTALYWYRQSLGQGLEFLIYFQGNSAPDKSGLPSDRFSAERTGGSVSTLTIQRTQQEDSAVYLCASSLDRDPSYEQYFGPGTRLTVT.

This clonotype has a count of ten or more. V usage is TRBV12-3 or TRBV12-4 and J usage is TRBJ2-5; no clear D gene. Trimming took off 6 bases at V and 1 base at J, with 12 bases between the two ends. This CDR3 region has 14 residues. DNA of the CDR3: TGTGCCAGCAGCCTAACAATAGGCCAAGAGACCCAGTACTTC. Encoded protein: CASSLTIGQETQYF.

This clonotype came up many times. The chain links TRBV4-3 to TRBJ1-2; D call uncertain. Germline CDR1 LGHNA, CDR2 YSLEER. The CDR3 spans 14 residues. The V end lost 1 base, the J end lost 0 bases, and 6 bases lay between the germline ends. CDR3 region: CASSQGSSNYGYTF. CDR3 DNA sequence: TGCGCCAGCAGCCAAGGGTCATCTAACTATGGCTACACCTTC.

This clonotype was picked up a small number of times. The genes are TRBV27 and TRBJ1-2; 10 bases align to TRBD1. This CDR3 is 16 amino acids long. J gave up 7 bases and V 3 bases, and 11 bases lay outside the gene matches. In germline, CDR1 is MNHEY, CDR2 SMNVEV (reference sequence). The CDR3 here is CASSFLGTGDISGYTF. Written as DNA, the CDR3 is TGTGCCAGCAGTTTTTTAGGGACAGGGGATATTAGTGGCTACACCTTC.

This clonotype was seen more than once but under ten times. The gene calls are TRBV9 and TRBJ1-6; no clear D gene. The CDR3 consists of 16 residues. Per the germline V gene, CDR1 is SGDLS and CDR2 is YYNGEE. Trimming removed 2 bases at V and 0 bases at J, with 9 bases between. CDR3 DNA: TGTGCCAGCAGCGTCTTGGGGAGCTCCTATAATTCACCCCTCCACTTT. This sequence encodes CASSVLGSSYNSPLHF.

The V and J genes are TRBV20-1 and TRBJ2-1; the match to TRBD2 covers 7 bases. With V trimmed by 3 bases and J by 0 bases, 8 bases remained unmatched. Germline CDR1 and CDR2: DFQATT and SNEGSKA (reference sequence). The CDR3 has 16 residues. This chain's CDR3 is CSARLAGASSYNEQFF. Here the CDR3 DNA reads TGCAGTGCTAGGTTGGCGGGAGCGAGCTCCTACAATGAGCAGTTCTTC.

This clonotype was counted only a few times. This sequence joins TRBV5-1 and TRBJ2-7; maybe TRBD1 (5 bases). The CDR3 runs 16 residues. Germline assignment: CDR1 SGHRS and CDR2 YFSETQ. Trimming stripped 7 bases from V and 2 bases from J, with 22 bases between. In DNA form, the CDR3 reads TGCGCCAGCCGACCGAAAGACCAGGGTCTTACCTACGAGCAGTACTTC. The encoded protein is CASRPKDQGLTYEQYF. The full variable domain, its missing parts supplied by reference TRBV5-1 and TRBJ2-7, is KAGVTQTPRYLIKTRGQQVTLSCSPISGHRSVSWYQQTPGQGLQFLFEYFSETQRNKGNFPGRFSGRQFSNSRSEMNVSTLELGDSALYLCASRPKDQGLTYEQYFGPGTRLTVT.

The rearrangement links TRBV24-1 to TRBJ1-2; no definite D call. The V end lost 1 base, the J end lost 9 bases, and 8 bases lay between the germline ends. This CDR3 comprises 12 residues. CDR1 KGHDR and CDR2 SFDVKD come from the germline V gene. Here the CDR3 reads CATSDFHGSYTF. Here the CDR3 DNA reads TGTGCCACCAGTGATTTCCATGGGAGCTACACCTTC.

At least ten counts were recorded for this clonotype. V usage is TRBV6-6 and J usage is TRBJ1-5, with no clear D. The CDR3 is made up of 13 amino acids. CDR1 is MNHNY, CDR2 SVGAGI, per germline (reference sequence). V was pared by 5 bases and J by 2 bases, with 7 bases between. The CDR3 DNA sequence: TGTGCCAGCAGTCCCCAAGGCAATCAGCCCCAGCATTTT. This sequence encodes CASSPQGNQPQHF.

Only one count was recorded for this clonotype. V gene TRBV20-1 combines with J gene TRBJ2-3; maybe TRBD1 (5 bases). The CDR3 length is 17 residues. V lost 7 bases, J lost 3 bases, and 26 bases lay in between. Germline CDR1 is DFQATT and CDR2 is SNEGSKA (reference sequence). For the CDR3, the DNA is TGCAGTGTTCCGGATCCCTGCCGGAGACAGTTGACAGATACGCAGTATTTT. Its translation: CSVPDPCRRQLTDTQYF.

The chain couples TRBV18 to TRBJ2-5; D unclear. Trimming took 0 bases from V and 5 from J, leaving 10 bases between them. This CDR3 is 14 amino acids long. Germline V gives CDR1 KGHSH, CDR2 LQKENI. The CDR3 DNA reads TGTGCCAGCTCACCACCGAGCGAAAGGGAGACCCAGTACTTC. Translation: CASSPPSERETQYF. Drawing the rest from reference TRBV18 and TRBJ2-5, the complete variable domain is NAGVMQNPRHLVRRRGQEARLRCSPMKGHSHVYWYRQLPEEGLKFMVYLQKENIIDESGMPKERFSAEFPKEGPSILRIQQVVRGDSAAYFCASSPPSERETQYFGPGTRLLVL.